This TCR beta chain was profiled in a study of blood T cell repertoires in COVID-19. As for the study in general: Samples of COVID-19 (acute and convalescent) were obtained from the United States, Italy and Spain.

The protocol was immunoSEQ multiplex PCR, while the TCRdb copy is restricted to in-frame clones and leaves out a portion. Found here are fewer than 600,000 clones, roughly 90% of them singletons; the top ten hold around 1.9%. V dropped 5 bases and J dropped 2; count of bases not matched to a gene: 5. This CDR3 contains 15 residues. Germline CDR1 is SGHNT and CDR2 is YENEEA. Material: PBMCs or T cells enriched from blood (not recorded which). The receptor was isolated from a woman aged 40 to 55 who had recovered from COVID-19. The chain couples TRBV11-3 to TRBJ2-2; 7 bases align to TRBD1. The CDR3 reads CASSQGTVNTGELFF. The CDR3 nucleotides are TGTGCCAGCAGCCAAGGGACAGTTAACACCGGGGAGCTGTTTTTT. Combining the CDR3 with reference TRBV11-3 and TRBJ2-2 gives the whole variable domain EAGVVQSPRYKIIEKKQPVAFWCNPISGHNTLYWYLQNLGQGPELLIRYENEEAVDDSQLPKDRFSAERLKGVDSTLKIQPAELGDSAVYLCASSQGTVNTGELFFGEGSRLTVL.